A single sample is the source of the 2 T cell receptor beta chains below, sequenced in a study of T cell responses to AZD1222 COVID-19 vaccine. Only in-frame clones appear in the TCRdb table, and some are missing; sequencing was by immunoSEQ multiplex PCR. Among 180,000 or so clones listed, roughly nine tenths were seen once. The sequenced sample was peripheral blood, obtained 28 days after the second AZD1222 dose. All receptors derive from an adult who received the AZD1222 COVID-19 vaccine.

This clone was seen once. For the CDR3, the DNA is TGTGCCAGCAGTCCCCGGGACTCCTCCTACGAGCAGTACTTC. Translating it yields CASSPRDSSYEQYF. The V gene is TRBV6-2 or TRBV6-3, the J gene TRBJ2-7, with D perhaps TRBD2 (6 bases). The V end was cut by 5 bases, the J end by 0 bases, with 11 bases between. This CDR3 region has 14 residues. Germline assignment: CDR1 MNHEY and CDR2 SVGEGT.

Here the CDR3 DNA reads TGTGCCACTTTCGGAGGGGGGACGGGAAACACCATATATTTT. Its translation: CATFGGGTGNTIYF. The rearrangement joins TRBV11-2 to TRBJ1-3, with D tentatively TRBD1 (6 bases). Germline V CDR1 and CDR2: SGHAT, FQNNGV. The CDR3 length is 14 residues. V lost 10 bases and J lost 4, with 17 bases in between.